A single sample is the source of the 20 T cell receptor beta chains below, sequenced in a study of cytomegalovirus exposure and HLA in healthy donors. Assay used: immunoSEQ multiplex PCR; TCRdb lists only in-frame clones, some missing. The sample includes 130,000 to 150,000 clones, just over 85% of them seen just once. Sequenced input: PBMCs. These receptors were obtained from a woman aged 18-29 years in good health and CMV-seropositive.

On this clone: The same CDR3 arises from other DNA sequences in this sample as well. The chain combines TRBV5-1 with TRBJ2-3, with D perhaps TRBD1 (7 bases). V gave up 4 bases and J gave up 2 bases, with 14 bases separating them. The V gene's germline CDR1 is SGHRS and CDR2 YFSETQ. The CDR3 sequence is 15 residues long. The CDR3 coding sequence is TGCGCCAGCAGCCTTACAGGGGAGGACACAGATACGCAGTATTTT. Protein: CASSLTGEDTDTQYF.

The V call is TRBV11-1, the J call TRBJ2-1; 14 bases map to TRBD2. CDR1 is SGHAT, CDR2 FQDESV, per germline (reference sequence). This CDR3 region has 16 residues. V lost 4 bases and J lost 3; bases outside the gene matches: 2. CDR3 bases: TGTGCCAGCAGCTGGACTAGCGGGGGGCGCTACAATGAGCAGTTCTTC. This gives the protein CASSWTSGGRYNEQFF.

V gene TRBV7-9 combines with J gene TRBJ2-5, with D hard to call. V was pared by 1 base and J by 4 bases, with 10 bases between. Germline V lookup: CDR1 SEHNR, CDR2 FQNEAQ (reference sequence). The CDR3 length is 14 residues. In DNA, the CDR3 is TGTGCCAGCAGCTTAGGGGCCCAGACAGAGACCCAGTACTTC. It yields the protein CASSLGAQTETQYF.

The chain uses TRBV28 and TRBJ1-6; D perhaps matches TRBD1 (5 bases). V lost 2 bases, J lost 8 bases, and 13 bases lay in between. Germline V lookup: CDR1 MDHEN, CDR2 SYDVKM. CDR3 length: 15 amino acids. The CDR3 region has the DNA TGTGCCAGCAGTTTAAGCCCAGGGTGGGATTCACCCCTCCACTTT. Amino acids: CASSLSPGWDSPLHF.

This clone was counted a single time. V is TRBV28 and J is TRBJ2-7, with 12 bases aligning to TRBD2. CDR1 and CDR2 from the germline V gene are MDHEN and SYDVKM. CDR3 length: 14 residues. V shed 8 bases, J shed 3 bases, and the junction held 5 bases outside the gene matches. The CDR3 reads CASLASGRGYEQYF. The CDR3 bases are TGTGCCAGCTTAGCTAGCGGGAGGGGCTACGAGCAGTACTTC.

The rearrangement uses TRBV7-9 and TRBJ1-1; 8 bases agree with TRBD1. V lost 2 bases to trimming and J lost 0 bases; unmatched junction nucleotides: 2. This CDR3 has 15 amino acids. Germline V gives CDR1 SEHNR, CDR2 FQNEAQ (reference sequence). The CDR3 region is CASSLTGGLNTEAFF. The DNA for the CDR3 is TGTGCCAGCAGCTTAACAGGGGGTCTGAACACTGAAGCTTTCTTT.

The chain employs TRBV7-8 and TRBJ2-5, with 10 bases lining up with TRBD2. The V and J ends lost 2 bases and 5 bases, in that order; junction bases with no gene match: 8. The CDR3 consists of 16 residues. Germline lookup yields CDR1 SGHVS and CDR2 FQNEAQ. CDR3 nucleotide sequence: TGTGCCAGCAGCTTATTCTTGGGGACTAGCGAGGAGACCCAGTACTTC. This sequence encodes CASSLFLGTSEETQYF.

The chain employs TRBV30 and TRBJ1-4, with a tentative D call TRBD1 (5 bases). Germline values: CDR1 GTSNPN, CDR2 SVGIG (reference sequence). The ends were cut back, 8 bases at V and 4 bases at J, with 11 bases in the middle. There are 12 residues in the CDR3. The CDR3 DNA is TGTGCCACAGACAGCGTTAATGAAAAACTGTTTTTT. Its protein is CATDSVNEKLFF.

The chain employs TRBV5-1 and TRBJ2-3; 8 positions match TRBD1. Germline CDR1 is SGHRS and CDR2 is YFSETQ. After removal of 1 base from V and 5 bases from J, the junction contained 6 bases not matched to a gene. CDR3 size: 15 residues. The CDR3 region is CASSLQGTGEDTQYF. The CDR3 nucleotides read TGCGCCAGCAGCTTGCAAGGGACAGGAGAAGATACGCAGTATTTT.

The chain has TRBV28 and TRBJ1-6; D unclear. V was cut by 5 bases and J by 10 bases, with 9 bases left in between. This CDR3 is built from 12 residues. Germline assignment: CDR1 MDHEN and CDR2 SYDVKM. The CDR3, as DNA: TGTGCCAGCAGTCGGCAGGCCTCACCCCTCCACTTT. Its protein product is CASSRQASPLHF.

This chain uses TRBV7-8 with TRBJ1-6, with TRBD1 matching over 9 bases. Germline CDR1 and CDR2: SGHVS and FQNEAQ. The CDR3 extends over 18 amino acids. V shed 3 bases and J 1 base; nucleotides not matched to a gene: 7. For the CDR3, the DNA is TGTGCCAGCAGCTTGAGGAGGACAGGGGCATCCTATAATTCACCCCTCCACTTT. Its protein product is CASSLRRTGASYNSPLHF.

This clone was counted a single time. The chain carries TRBV30 and TRBJ1-1; tentative D call: TRBD1 (5 bases). V lost 0 bases to trimming and J lost 3 bases, with 14 bases between them. The CDR3 runs 15 residues. Germline CDR1 is GTSNPN and CDR2 is SVGIG (reference sequence). The CDR3 sequence is CAWSVLRGGDTEAFF. The CDR3 nucleotides read TGTGCCTGGAGTGTACTTCGGGGGGGAGACACTGAAGCTTTCTTT.

The chain recombines TRBV5-1 with TRBJ2-1; TRBD1 agrees at 11 bases. The CDR3 runs 13 residues. Germline V gene sequence: CDR1 SGHRS, CDR2 YFSETQ. With 3 bases clipped from V and 9 bases from J, the junction kept 2 bases outside the gene matches. The CDR3 loop reads CASSWTGGAEQFF. The CDR3 coding sequence is TGCGCCAGCAGCTGGACAGGGGGCGCTGAGCAGTTCTTC.

The V gene is TRBV29-1, the J gene TRBJ2-7, with 8 bases matching TRBD2. The germline V gene encodes CDR1 SQVTM and CDR2 ANQGSEA. Trimming took 6 bases from V and 3 from J; bases not matched to a gene: 4. This CDR3 is 12 amino acids long. CDR3 amino acids: CSVGTSGYEQYF. DNA of the CDR3: TGCAGCGTAGGAACTAGCGGCTACGAGCAGTACTTC.

This chain uses TRBV6-6 with TRBJ1-1, with D tentatively TRBD1 (5 bases). Germline CDR1 reads MNHNY; CDR2 reads SVGAGI (reference sequence). V lost 4 bases and J lost 1, with 13 bases in between. The CDR3 totals 15 residues. The CDR3 is CASSSPGAWNTEAFF. The CDR3 coding sequence is TGTGCCAGCAGTTCGCCTGGGGCTTGGAACACTGAAGCTTTCTTT.

The chain uses TRBV6-1 and TRBJ1-1, with no clear D. The V end was cut by 5 bases, the J end by 4 bases, with 8 bases between. The CDR3 sequence is 12 residues long. Germline V CDR1 and CDR2: MNHNS, SASEGT. CDR3 residues: CASSRRGTEAFF. DNA of the CDR3: TGTGCCAGCAGTAGGAGAGGCACTGAAGCTTTCTTT.

The chain combines TRBV27 with TRBJ2-7, with 9 nucleotides matching TRBD2. The ends lost 4 bases at V and 2 bases at J; junction bases unmatched: 6. CDR1 is MNHEY, CDR2 SMNVEV, per germline (reference sequence). This CDR3 has 15 residues. In DNA form, the CDR3 reads TGTGCCAGCAGTTCCCGGGTAGCGGGAGCCTACGAGCAGTACTTC. This codes for CASSSRVAGAYEQYF.

This rearrangement joins TRBV9 to TRBJ1-2, with 7 bases aligning to TRBD1. J gave up 6 bases and V 2 bases, and 4 bases lay outside the gene matches. This CDR3 is built from 13 residues. Germline CDR1 is SGDLS and CDR2 is YYNGEE. CDR3 coding DNA: TGTGCCAGCAGCGTTGGACAGGCAGATGGCTACACCTTC. Its translation: CASSVGQADGYTF.

The chain links TRBV6-5 to TRBJ1-2, with no clear D. Trimming took 6 bases from V and 3 from J, leaving 11 bases between them. The germline V gene has CDR1 MNHEY and CDR2 SVGAGI. The CDR3 has 13 amino acids. The CDR3 sequence is CASSKRGYYGYTF. The DNA of the CDR3 is TGTGCCAGCAGCAAAAGAGGGTACTATGGCTACACCTTC.

The chain combines TRBV5-6 with TRBJ1-2; 10 nucleotides align to TRBD1. Per the germline V gene, CDR1 is SGHDT and CDR2 is YYEEEE. The CDR3 loop spans 14 amino acids. After removal of 2 bases from V and 4 bases from J, the junction contained 2 bases not matched to a gene. The CDR3 protein is CASSFGQGGYGYTF. CDR3 DNA sequence: TGTGCCAGCAGCTTCGGACAGGGGGGCTATGGCTACACCTTC.